This TCR beta chain was captured in a study of cytomegalovirus exposure and HLA in healthy donors. Study-level points and caveats: Cytomegalovirus association was listed for 150 or so TCR beta chains.

CDR3 length: 12 residues. Per germline, CDR1 MNHEY and CDR2 SMNVEV (reference sequence). Trimming took 8 bases from V and 14 from J, leaving 20 bases between them. A note on this clone: What it recognizes is unknown.

Only in-frame clones appear in the TCRdb table, and some are missing; sequencing was by immunoSEQ multiplex PCR. Among approximately 97,000 clones listed, 85% to 95% were seen once. The V and J genes are TRBV27 and TRBJ2-3; TRBD1 might be the D (5 bases). The sequence came from a woman aged 18-30 years in good health and CMV-seronegative. The sequenced sample consisted of PBMCs. CDR3 amino acids: CASGFKGLVMYF. In DNA form, the CDR3 reads TGTGCCAGCGGATTTAAGGGGCTAGTCATGTATTTT.